The subject of this entry is one TCR beta chain. Germline lookup yields CDR1 MNHEY and CDR2 SMNVEV (reference sequence). V lost 5 bases to trimming and J lost 1 base, with 18 bases between them. The CDR3 extends over 17 amino acids. This entry belongs to a study of cytomegalovirus exposure and HLA in healthy donors. Primers for the PCR totalled 60 Vbeta and 13 Jbeta. TCRdb keeps only in-frame clones here, not all; method: immunoSEQ multiplex PCR. The sample lists 140,000 or so clones, 65% to 90% occurring once. The chain combines TRBV27 with TRBJ1-5; D unresolved. Input material: PBMCs. The TCR was taken from a female donor in good health and CMV-seronegative. The CDR3 DNA follows: TGTGCCAGCAGTCTACGGCCCCCGGGAGGGAGCAATCAGCCCCAGCATTTT. It yields the protein CASSLRPPGGSNQPQHF.